Below are 19 T cell receptor beta chains sequenced from a single sample in a study of blood T cell repertoires in COVID-19. Libraries were prepared by immunoSEQ multiplex PCR; TCRdb keeps only in-frame clonotypes and omits some of them. The data contain 130,000 to 150,000 clones, about nine tenths of them singletons. The specimen was peripheral blood. These receptors came from a man between 45 and 60 years old with active or convalescent COVID-19.

This clone was counted at least ten times. The chain carries TRBV6-1 and TRBJ2-2; 8 positions match TRBD1. This CDR3 is 17 amino acids long. Trimming cost V 0 bases and J 6 bases; bases outside gene matches: 9. The germline CDR1 and CDR2 sequences are MNHNS and SASEGT. The CDR3 DNA sequence: TGTGCCAGCAGTGAAGCGAGGACAGGGTTGGGAGCCGGGGAGCTGTTTTTT. Its translation is CASSEARTGLGAGELFF.

V and J are TRBV27 and TRBJ2-5; 8 bases are shared with TRBD2. From germline, CDR1 is MNHEY and CDR2 SMNVEV (reference sequence). J was trimmed by 3 bases and V by 5 bases; bases with no gene match: 11. This CDR3 has 16 residues. The DNA for the CDR3 is TGTGCCAGCAGTGCAACCTTACTAGCGGACGAAGAGACCCAGTACTTC. This encodes CASSATLLADEETQYF.

The chain carries TRBV13 and TRBJ2-1; D is possibly TRBD2 (6 bases). With 5 bases removed from V and 5 bases from J, the gap between germline ends came to 16 bases. In germline, CDR1 is PRHDT, CDR2 FYEKMQ (reference sequence). The CDR3 runs to 15 residues. CDR3 region: CASSPGSGTNNEQFF. The CDR3 coding sequence is TGTGCCAGCAGCCCAGGTAGCGGAACGAACAATGAGCAGTTCTTC.

The chain joins TRBV7-9 to TRBJ2-7, with 8 bases matching TRBD1. This CDR3 region has 14 residues. Germline assignment: CDR1 SEHNR and CDR2 FQNEAQ (reference sequence). V dropped 5 bases and J dropped 1; count of bases not matched to a gene: 4. CDR3 in DNA: TGTGCCAGCAGCCACGGACAGGGTTCCTACGAGCAGTACTTC. Translated, it gives CASSHGQGSYEQYF.

The DNA for the CDR3 is TGTGCCAGCAGTTACCGGGTCCTAACTGAAGCTTTCTTT. Translation: CASSYRVLTEAFF. The chain employs TRBV27 and TRBJ1-1; D ambiguous. V was pared by 4 bases and J by 5 bases, with 11 bases between. Germline V gene data show CDR1 as MNHEY and CDR2 as SMNVEV (reference sequence). This CDR3 contains 13 residues.

The chain combines TRBV27 with TRBJ2-1; 12 nucleotides align to TRBD1. There are 14 residues in the CDR3. Germline loops: CDR1 MNHEY, CDR2 SMNVEV (reference sequence). V was pared by 4 bases and J by 6 bases, with 1 base of the junction left unmatched. Here the CDR3 reads CASSWDRGRNEQFF. In DNA form, the CDR3 reads TGTGCCAGCAGTTGGGACAGGGGGCGCAATGAGCAGTTCTTC.

This rearrangement joins TRBV28 to TRBJ1-6; TRBD1 matches 10 bases. V lost 3 bases and J lost 9; bases outside the gene matches: 8. Germline loops: CDR1 MDHEN, CDR2 SYDVKM. CDR3 length: 16 residues. CDR3 sequence (DNA): TGTGCCAGCAGTTTTAACTCCGGGACAGGGGTTTCACCCCTCCACTTT. The encoded protein is CASSFNSGTGVSPLHF.

CDR3 region: CASSLSAGVGLRDHYEQYF. CDR3 in DNA: TGCGCCAGCAGCTTGTCGGCGGGAGTGGGTTTGAGAGATCACTACGAGCAGTACTTC. The gene calls are TRBV5-1 and TRBJ2-7; TRBD2 agrees at 7 bases. The V gene's germline CDR1 is SGHRS and CDR2 YFSETQ. The CDR3 consists of 19 residues. The V and J ends lost 1 base and 3 bases, in that order; junction bases with no gene match: 19.

The V call is TRBV7-2, the J call TRBJ1-5; D perhaps matches TRBD1 (5 bases). Looked up from germline, CDR1 is SGHTA and CDR2 is FQGNSA. CDR3 length: 14 amino acids. Deletions cut 3 bases from V and 4 bases from J, with 10 bases between. CDR3 loop: CASSLGGGNQPQHF. CDR3 nucleotide sequence: TGTGCCAGCAGCTTGGGGGGAGGGAATCAGCCCCAGCATTTT.

V gene TRBV7-9 combines with J gene TRBJ2-7, with TRBD1 as a possible D gene (5 bases). In germline, CDR1 is SEHNR, CDR2 FQNEAQ (reference sequence). V dropped 4 bases and J dropped 2 bases, with 18 bases sitting between them. The CDR3 is 16 residues long. The CDR3 DNA reads TGTGCCAGCAGCTCCTTCAGGGTAGAGGCACCCTACGAGCAGTACTTC. Amino acids: CASSSFRVEAPYEQYF.

V gene TRBV4-3 combines with J gene TRBJ2-2, with D perhaps matching TRBD2 (6 bases). V dropped 2 bases and J dropped 1 base, with 11 bases sitting between them. Per germline, CDR1 LGHNA and CDR2 YSLEER. The CDR3 runs 16 residues. CDR3 nucleotide sequence: TGCGCCAGCAGCCAATCCGTAGCGGTGAACACCGGGGAGCTGTTTTTT. Translated: CASSQSVAVNTGELFF.

The chain combines TRBV7-2 with TRBJ2-1, with TRBD1 identical over 8 bases. Per germline, CDR1 SGHTA and CDR2 FQGNSA. This CDR3 spans 14 amino acids. Unmatched junction bases numbered 3, after V lost 1 base and J lost 7 bases. The CDR3, as DNA: TGTGCCAGCAGCTTAGGGGACAGGCTTAATGAGCAGTTCTTC. Translation gives CASSLGDRLNEQFF.

The gene calls are TRBV5-1 and TRBJ1-1, with TRBD1 matching 9 bases. After removal of 4 bases from V and 1 base from J, the junction contained 5 bases not matched to a gene. CDR3 size: 15 residues. Germline CDR1 is SGHRS and CDR2 is YFSETQ. CDR3 region: CASSLQGAENTEAFF. DNA for the CDR3: TGCGCCAGCAGCCTACAGGGGGCCGAGAACACTGAAGCTTTCTTT.

This clone was recorded a few times. This CDR3 is CASSISLASYEQYF. Written as DNA, the CDR3 is TGTGCCAGTAGTATTAGTCTAGCTTCCTACGAGCAGTACTTC. V usage is TRBV19 and J usage is TRBJ2-7; D may be TRBD2 (5 bases). The germline CDR1 and CDR2 sequences are LNHDA and SQIVND (reference sequence). Trimming removed 3 bases at V and 1 base at J, with 10 bases between. This CDR3 is built from 14 residues.

The chain joins TRBV27 to TRBJ1-2; 11 positions match TRBD1. Germline CDR1 is MNHEY and CDR2 is SMNVEV (reference sequence). This CDR3 spans 14 amino acids. V was pared by 5 bases and J by 6 bases, with 5 bases of the junction left unmatched. This chain's CDR3 is CASSPGQGADGYTF. The CDR3 coding sequence is TGTGCCAGCAGTCCCGGACAGGGGGCAGATGGCTACACCTTC.

The chain employs TRBV3-1 (or the pseudogene TRBV3-2) and TRBJ1-1, with D hard to call. The CDR3 is made up of 12 amino acids. Deletions cut 7 bases from V and 5 bases from J, with 11 bases between. Germline V gives CDR1 LGHDT, CDR2 YNNKEL (reference sequence). The CDR3 here is CASTNARTEAFF. In DNA form, the CDR3 reads TGTGCCAGCACCAACGCCAGGACTGAAGCTTTCTTT.

The chain links TRBV5-1 to TRBJ1-6; D ambiguous. The germline V gene has CDR1 SGHRS and CDR2 YFSETQ. CDR3 length: 14 amino acids. Trimming removed 3 bases at V and 7 bases at J, with 11 bases between. In DNA, the CDR3 is TGCGCCAGCAGCTCGGGGTTCATGAATTCACCCCTCCACTTT. Protein sequence: CASSSGFMNSPLHF.

V and J are TRBV4-3 and TRBJ2-2, with 7 bases that match TRBD2. Germline lookup yields CDR1 LGHNA and CDR2 YSLEER. CDR3 length equals 18 residues. V trimming: 4 bases; J trimming: 3 bases; junction bases outside the gene matches: 14. CDR3: CASSPLGVPAGDTGELFF. CDR3 nucleotides: TGCGCCAGCAGCCCACTAGGGGTTCCCGCGGGAGACACCGGGGAGCTGTTTTTT.

V and J are TRBV28 and TRBJ1-6; D is uncertain. V lost 6 bases to trimming and J lost 4 bases, with 13 bases between them. Germline CDR1 and CDR2: MDHEN and SYDVKM. The CDR3 is made up of 15 amino acids. CDR3 sequence (DNA): TGTGCCAGCAGCCCCCGGGGTGCTTATAATTCACCCCTCCACTTT. Amino acids: CASSPRGAYNSPLHF.